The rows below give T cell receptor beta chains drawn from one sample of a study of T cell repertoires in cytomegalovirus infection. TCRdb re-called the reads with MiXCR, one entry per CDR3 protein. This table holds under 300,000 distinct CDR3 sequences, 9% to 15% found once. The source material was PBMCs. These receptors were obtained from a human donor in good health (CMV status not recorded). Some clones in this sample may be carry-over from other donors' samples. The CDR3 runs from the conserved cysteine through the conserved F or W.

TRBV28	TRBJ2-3	CASSGGMGGGTDTQYF
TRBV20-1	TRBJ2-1	CSASRAGAGSYNEQFF
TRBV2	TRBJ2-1	CASIAGGIDEQFF
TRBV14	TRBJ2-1	CASSQELAGSNEQFF
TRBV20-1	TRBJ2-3	CSASLPLTGRGDTQYF
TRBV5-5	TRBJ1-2	CASSSIDNYTF
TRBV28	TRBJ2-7	CASTDGIEQYF
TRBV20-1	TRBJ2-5	CSAGGAETQYF
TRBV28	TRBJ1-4	CASSSLGGGEKLFF
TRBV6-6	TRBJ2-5	CASSMGLSGGTQYF
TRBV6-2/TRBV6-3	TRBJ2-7	CASSFHSRDNSYEQYF
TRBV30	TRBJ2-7	CAWSGPYEQYF
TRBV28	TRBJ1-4	CASRGVGEKLFF
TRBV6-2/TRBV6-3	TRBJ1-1	CASSGQGQAFF
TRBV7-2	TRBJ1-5	CASSPRTGMGQPQHF
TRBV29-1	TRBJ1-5	CSVGTGFGNQPQHF
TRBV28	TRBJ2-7	CASLFGGTGEQYF
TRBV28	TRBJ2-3	CASSPQDTSTDTQYF
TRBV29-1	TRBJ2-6	CSVGVSGANVLTF
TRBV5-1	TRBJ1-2	CASSLEGVEDGYTF
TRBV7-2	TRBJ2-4	CASSLDMTLAKNIQYF
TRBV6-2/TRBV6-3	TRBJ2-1	CASTIAGTSGGTSYNEQFF
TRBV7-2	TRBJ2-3	CASSPNPWTSGRSTDTQYF
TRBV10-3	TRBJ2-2	CAIGQGLANTGELFF
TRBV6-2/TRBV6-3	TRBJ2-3	CASRGWGAASTDTQYF
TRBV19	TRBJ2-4	CASSTRGVAKNIQYF